This TCR beta chain was retrieved from a study of T cells after yellow fever vaccination. A single record per CDR3 protein comes from TCRdb applying MiXCR to the 5' RACE reads. Here the sample spans around 400,000 distinct CDR3 sequences, approximately 10% being singletons. This TCR was sampled from a man between 18 and 29 years old who received the YFV17D yellow fever vaccine. Sample: PBMCs, taken on the day of the first yellow fever vaccination.

CDR3 DNA: TGCGCCAGCAGCCAAGGATCGGGAACCTCTGGGGCCAACGTCCTGACTTTC. Residues: CASSQGSGTSGANVLTF. The chain has TRBV4-3 and TRBJ2-6; TRBD2 might be the D (5 bases). V lost 1 base and J lost 0, with 10 bases in between. The V gene's germline CDR1 is LGHNA and CDR2 YSLEER. This CDR3 has 17 amino acids.